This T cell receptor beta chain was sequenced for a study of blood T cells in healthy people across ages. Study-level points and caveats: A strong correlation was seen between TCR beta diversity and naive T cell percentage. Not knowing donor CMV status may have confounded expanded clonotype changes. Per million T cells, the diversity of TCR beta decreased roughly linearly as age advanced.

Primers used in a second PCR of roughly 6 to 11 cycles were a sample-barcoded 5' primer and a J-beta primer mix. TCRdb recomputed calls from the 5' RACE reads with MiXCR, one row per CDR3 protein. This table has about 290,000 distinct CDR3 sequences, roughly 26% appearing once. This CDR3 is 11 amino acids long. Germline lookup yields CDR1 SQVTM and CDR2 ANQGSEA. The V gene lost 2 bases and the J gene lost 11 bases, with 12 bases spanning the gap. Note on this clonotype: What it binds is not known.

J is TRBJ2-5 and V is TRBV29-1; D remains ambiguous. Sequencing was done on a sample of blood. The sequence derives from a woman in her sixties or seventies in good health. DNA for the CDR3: TGCAGCGTTGAACCATACGGGTCACAGTACTTC. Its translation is CSVEPYGSQYF.